This entry concerns a single T cell receptor beta chain. Its antigen is currently unknown. The CDR3 sequence is 15 residues long. Germline V gives CDR1 SGDLS, CDR2 YYNGEE. The V gene lost 0 bases and the J gene lost 6 bases, with 13 bases spanning the gap. TCRdb passed the RT-PCR reads through MiXCR, listing each CDR3 protein once. The sample consists of approximately 480,000 distinct CDR3 sequences, approximately 11% of them appearing once. This record comes from a study of response to subunit inactivated influenza vaccine. Study-wide results and limits: The authors put forward the suggestion that each seasonal influenza vaccination may bring in only a limited number of new T cells.

This sample comprised PBMCs from blood, obtained roughly 47 days after vaccination. This TCR was recovered from a man in his forties or fifties who received an inactivated influenza vaccine. V is TRBV9 and J is TRBJ2-1; TRBD2 is a possible D gene (5 bases). This CDR3 is CASSVAGTPVNEQFF. DNA of the CDR3: TGTGCCAGCAGCGTAGCGGGAACACCTGTCAATGAGCAGTTCTTC.